This TCR beta chain was captured in a study of Ad26.COV2.S vaccination and SARS-CoV-2 variants. Remarks on this clone: The antigen remains undetermined.

TCRdb's table, derived via immunoSEQ multiplex PCR, lists solely in-frame clones and lacks some. The data show about 6,800 clones, around 84% seen once. The germline CDR1 and CDR2 sequences are GTSNPN and SVGIG (reference sequence). This CDR3 has 12 residues. The germline V and J ends were trimmed by 0 bases and 4 bases, with 7 bases remaining between them. Overall study results and limits: Non-spike TCR breadth did not differ much between vaccine and placebo recipients.

The chain employs TRBV30 and TRBJ2-7; no reliable D call. The TCR was taken from a human donor who had recovered from COVID-19. Source: peripheral blood, taken after recovery from COVID-19. CDR3 nucleotides: TGTGCCTGGAGTGTAGGGCGTTACGAGCAGTACTTC. Translating gives CAWSVGRYEQYF.